A selection of T cell receptor beta chains follows, all from one sample in a study of control samples from healthy donors and cancer patients. The protocol was immunoSEQ multiplex PCR, while the TCRdb copy is restricted to in-frame clones and leaves out a portion. The table shows some 120,000 clones, with more than 85% occurring only once. The source material was blood. The receptors were gathered from a man younger than 45 in good health. Both conserved end residues are part of each CDR3. Clone size is stated in some rows and not others, as once, few, many or a class when expanded.

V	size	J	CDR3
TRBV19	-	TRBJ1-2	CASSLGTGVNGYTF
TRBV5-4	-	TRBJ2-5	CASSTRGAWETQYF
TRBV9	-	TRBJ2-1	CASSATRGTGSNEQFF
TRBV28	-	TRBJ2-6	CASSSPDEGGPSAAF
TRBV6-6	-	TRBJ1-1	CASGPTGLGITEAFF
TRBV27	-	TRBJ1-3	CASSLRPSGNTIYF
TRBV19	-	TRBJ1-5	CARAPRRGRLESQPQHF
TRBV6-5	-	TRBJ1-2	CASSYGERGFGYTF
TRBV9	-	TRBJ2-1	CASSVASGYSYNEQFF
TRBV6-5	once	TRBJ1-1	CASSRRGTEAFF
TRBV10-1	-	TRBJ2-7	CAIQRTGAVYEQYF
TRBV9	-	TRBJ1-1	CASSDSQGGTEAFF
TRBV7-2	-	TRBJ1-2	CASSSLTGGTPDQLYGYTF
TRBV12-3/TRBV12-4	-	TRBJ2-1	CASSFDGKQFF
TRBV9	-	TRBJ1-3	CASSVGQGRSGNTIYF
TRBV11-2	-	TRBJ2-3	CASSLGGFTDTQYF
TRBV7-9	once	TRBJ2-2	CASSARGELFF
TRBV2	-	TRBJ1-4	CASKARTNVEKLFF
TRBV7-8	-	TRBJ2-5	CASSPQGVRETQYF
TRBV5-1	-	TRBJ2-4	CASSLNDGVAKNIQYF